This T cell receptor (beta chain) emerged from a study of blood T cell repertoires in COVID-19. Study-wide background: COVID-19 samples, acute and convalescent, were from the United States, Italy and Spain. From T cells, B-cell-depleted T cells, or PBMCs came the material, which was cDNA or gDNA.

Germline V gene data show CDR1 as SGHKS and CDR2 as YYEKEE (reference sequence). With 0 bases removed from V and 4 bases from J, the gap between germline ends came to 4 bases. The length of the CDR3 is 12 residues. The authors' processing: Estimation of nucleated cell counts relied on the amplification of reference gene primers. Assay used: immunoSEQ multiplex PCR; TCRdb lists only in-frame clones, some missing. That table gives V, J and clone size, and the DNA gave D and trimming. The data hold 80,000 to 95,000 clones, with 85% observed a single time. The receptor was isolated from a woman in her seventies with acute or convalescent COVID-19. The sample was peripheral blood. The rearrangement joins TRBV5-5 to TRBJ1-2; no reliable D call. The CDR3 bases are TGTGCCAGCAGCTTGGTCCTCTATGGCTACACCTTC. Translated, it gives CASSLVLYGYTF.